Detailed here is one T cell receptor (beta chain). V lost 5 bases to trimming and J lost 6 bases, with 13 bases between them. Looked up from germline, CDR1 is MNHEY and CDR2 is SMNVEV (reference sequence). The CDR3 runs 13 residues. Assay: immunoSEQ multiplex PCR; the TCRdb copy retains only in-frame clones and omits some. This table holds roughly 30,000 clones, approximately 80% found once. Time point indicated: week 3, after first cycle of checkpoint inhibitor. This sample is drawn from a study of blood T cell dynamics during melanoma immunotherapy. This TCR derives from a human donor with melanoma. Material: blood, obtained from a patient treated with checkpoint blockade. The chain carries TRBV27 and TRBJ1-1; D ambiguous. The CDR3 region is CASSPGPSAEAFF. Here the CDR3 DNA reads TGTGCCAGCAGTCCCGGCCCCTCCGCTGAAGCTTTCTTT.